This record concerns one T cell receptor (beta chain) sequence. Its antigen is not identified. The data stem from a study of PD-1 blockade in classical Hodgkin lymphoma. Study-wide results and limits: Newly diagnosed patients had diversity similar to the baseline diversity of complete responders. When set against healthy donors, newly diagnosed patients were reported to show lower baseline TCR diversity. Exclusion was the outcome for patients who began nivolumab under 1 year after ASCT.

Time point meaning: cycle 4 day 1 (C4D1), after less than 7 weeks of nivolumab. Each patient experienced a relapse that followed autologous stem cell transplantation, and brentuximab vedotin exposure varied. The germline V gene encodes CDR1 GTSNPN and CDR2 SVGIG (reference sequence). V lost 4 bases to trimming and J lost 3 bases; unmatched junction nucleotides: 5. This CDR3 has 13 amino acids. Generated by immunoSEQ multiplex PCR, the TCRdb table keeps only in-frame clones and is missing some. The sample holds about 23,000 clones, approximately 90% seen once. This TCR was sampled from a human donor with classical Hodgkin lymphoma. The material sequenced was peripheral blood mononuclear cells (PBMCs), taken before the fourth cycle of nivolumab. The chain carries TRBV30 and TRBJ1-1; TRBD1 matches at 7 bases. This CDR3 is CAWNDRADTEAFF. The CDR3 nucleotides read TGTGCCTGGAACGACAGGGCGGACACTGAAGCTTTCTTT.